A selection of T cell receptor beta chains follows, all from one sample in a study of blood T cell repertoires in COVID-19. Data came from immunoSEQ multiplex PCR; TCRdb stores just in-frame clones and leaves some out. The data contain approximately 220,000 clones, roughly 85% of them singletons. The material sequenced was peripheral blood. These receptors came from a man aged 50 to 60 who had recovered from COVID-19. The CDR3 runs from the conserved cysteine through the conserved F or W. Each record gives: CDR3 protein, CDR3 DNA, J gene, V gene, clone size, D gene. The D gene is left open where the match is weak. Expanded clones get a size class; other rows say once, few or many, or leave the size out.

CDR3aa: CASSPPGSTDTQYF
CDR3nt: TGTGCCAGCAGCCCCCCCGGGAGTACAGATACGCAGTATTTT
j_gene: TRBJ2-3
v_gene: TRBV11-2
abundance: -
d_gene: -

CDR3aa: CASSSPGTSGRSEQYF
CDR3nt: TGTGCCAGCAGTTCCCCCGGGACTAGCGGGAGAAGCGAGCAGTACTTC
j_gene: TRBJ2-7
v_gene: TRBV27
abundance: -
d_gene: TRBD2

CDR3aa: CSVRQGQETQYF
CDR3nt: TGCAGCGTACGACAGGGACAAGAGACCCAGTACTTC
j_gene: TRBJ2-5
v_gene: TRBV29-1
abundance: -
d_gene: TRBD1

CDR3aa: CASSQGVRTGELFF
CDR3nt: TGTGCCAGCAGCCAAGGGGTGAGGACCGGGGAGCTGTTTTTT
j_gene: TRBJ2-2
v_gene: TRBV3-1/TRBV3-2
abundance: few
d_gene: -

CDR3aa: CASSPRQDYEQYF
CDR3nt: TGTGCCAGTAGTCCCCGACAGGACTACGAGCAGTACTTC
j_gene: TRBJ2-7
v_gene: TRBV19
abundance: -
d_gene: -

CDR3aa: CASITAATNEKLFF
CDR3nt: TGTGCCAGCATTACAGCCGCAACTAATGAAAAACTGTTTTTT
j_gene: TRBJ1-4
v_gene: TRBV28
abundance: few
d_gene: -

CDR3aa: CASSFLPGLAGIADTQYF
CDR3nt: TGTGCCAGCAGCTTTCTTCCCGGACTAGCCGGTATCGCAGATACGCAGTATTTT
j_gene: TRBJ2-3
v_gene: TRBV7-9
abundance: -
d_gene: TRBD2

CDR3aa: CASSGHRGPYEQYF
CDR3nt: TGTGCCAGCAGTGGCCACAGGGGTCCGTACGAGCAGTACTTT
j_gene: TRBJ2-7
v_gene: TRBV6-2/TRBV6-3
abundance: -
d_gene: TRBD1

CDR3aa: CASSQDGAGGVNEQFF
CDR3nt: TGTGCCAGCAGCCAAGATGGGGCGGGAGGGGTCAATGAGCAGTTCTTC
j_gene: TRBJ2-1
v_gene: TRBV3-1/TRBV3-2
abundance: -
d_gene: TRBD2

CDR3aa: CASRPMDRYGYTF
CDR3nt: TGTGCCAGTAGGCCCATGGACAGATATGGCTACACCTTC
j_gene: TRBJ1-2
v_gene: TRBV19
abundance: -
d_gene: -

CDR3aa: CASKNSGTGGYEQYF
CDR3nt: TGTGCCAGTAAAAATTCCGGGACAGGGGGCTACGAGCAGTACTTC
j_gene: TRBJ2-7
v_gene: TRBV19
abundance: -
d_gene: TRBD1

CDR3aa: CASRSAGAGTGELFF
CDR3nt: TGTGCCAGCAGGTCCGCGGGGGCGGGAACCGGGGAGCTGTTTTTT
j_gene: TRBJ2-2
v_gene: TRBV6-5
abundance: -
d_gene: -

CDR3aa: CATTSRQTNTEAFF
CDR3nt: TGTGCCACAACATCGAGACAGACGAACACTGAAGCTTTCTTT
j_gene: TRBJ1-1
v_gene: TRBV10-3
abundance: -
d_gene: -

CDR3aa: CSATDNEQFF
CDR3nt: TGCAGTGCTACCGACAATGAGCAGTTCTTC
j_gene: TRBJ2-1
v_gene: TRBV20-1
abundance: few
d_gene: -

CDR3aa: CASSFSHDRTGHGYTF
CDR3nt: TGTGCCAGCAGCTTCAGTCACGACAGGACCGGACATGGCTACACCTTC
j_gene: TRBJ1-2
v_gene: TRBV7-9
abundance: -
d_gene: -

CDR3aa: CASNNRGRNSPLHF
CDR3nt: TGTGCCAGCAACAACAGGGGTAGGAATTCACCCCTCCACTTT
j_gene: TRBJ1-6
v_gene: TRBV3-1/TRBV3-2
abundance: few
d_gene: TRBD1

CDR3aa: CSVARGGSNEKLFF
CDR3nt: TGCAGCGTTGCCAGAGGGGGTAGTAATGAAAAACTGTTTTTT
j_gene: TRBJ1-4
v_gene: TRBV29-1
abundance: -
d_gene: -

CDR3aa: CAAENSGNQPQHF
CDR3nt: TGTGCCGCAGAAAATAGCGGTAATCAGCCCCAGCATTTT
j_gene: TRBJ1-5
v_gene: TRBV6-5
abundance: -
d_gene: -